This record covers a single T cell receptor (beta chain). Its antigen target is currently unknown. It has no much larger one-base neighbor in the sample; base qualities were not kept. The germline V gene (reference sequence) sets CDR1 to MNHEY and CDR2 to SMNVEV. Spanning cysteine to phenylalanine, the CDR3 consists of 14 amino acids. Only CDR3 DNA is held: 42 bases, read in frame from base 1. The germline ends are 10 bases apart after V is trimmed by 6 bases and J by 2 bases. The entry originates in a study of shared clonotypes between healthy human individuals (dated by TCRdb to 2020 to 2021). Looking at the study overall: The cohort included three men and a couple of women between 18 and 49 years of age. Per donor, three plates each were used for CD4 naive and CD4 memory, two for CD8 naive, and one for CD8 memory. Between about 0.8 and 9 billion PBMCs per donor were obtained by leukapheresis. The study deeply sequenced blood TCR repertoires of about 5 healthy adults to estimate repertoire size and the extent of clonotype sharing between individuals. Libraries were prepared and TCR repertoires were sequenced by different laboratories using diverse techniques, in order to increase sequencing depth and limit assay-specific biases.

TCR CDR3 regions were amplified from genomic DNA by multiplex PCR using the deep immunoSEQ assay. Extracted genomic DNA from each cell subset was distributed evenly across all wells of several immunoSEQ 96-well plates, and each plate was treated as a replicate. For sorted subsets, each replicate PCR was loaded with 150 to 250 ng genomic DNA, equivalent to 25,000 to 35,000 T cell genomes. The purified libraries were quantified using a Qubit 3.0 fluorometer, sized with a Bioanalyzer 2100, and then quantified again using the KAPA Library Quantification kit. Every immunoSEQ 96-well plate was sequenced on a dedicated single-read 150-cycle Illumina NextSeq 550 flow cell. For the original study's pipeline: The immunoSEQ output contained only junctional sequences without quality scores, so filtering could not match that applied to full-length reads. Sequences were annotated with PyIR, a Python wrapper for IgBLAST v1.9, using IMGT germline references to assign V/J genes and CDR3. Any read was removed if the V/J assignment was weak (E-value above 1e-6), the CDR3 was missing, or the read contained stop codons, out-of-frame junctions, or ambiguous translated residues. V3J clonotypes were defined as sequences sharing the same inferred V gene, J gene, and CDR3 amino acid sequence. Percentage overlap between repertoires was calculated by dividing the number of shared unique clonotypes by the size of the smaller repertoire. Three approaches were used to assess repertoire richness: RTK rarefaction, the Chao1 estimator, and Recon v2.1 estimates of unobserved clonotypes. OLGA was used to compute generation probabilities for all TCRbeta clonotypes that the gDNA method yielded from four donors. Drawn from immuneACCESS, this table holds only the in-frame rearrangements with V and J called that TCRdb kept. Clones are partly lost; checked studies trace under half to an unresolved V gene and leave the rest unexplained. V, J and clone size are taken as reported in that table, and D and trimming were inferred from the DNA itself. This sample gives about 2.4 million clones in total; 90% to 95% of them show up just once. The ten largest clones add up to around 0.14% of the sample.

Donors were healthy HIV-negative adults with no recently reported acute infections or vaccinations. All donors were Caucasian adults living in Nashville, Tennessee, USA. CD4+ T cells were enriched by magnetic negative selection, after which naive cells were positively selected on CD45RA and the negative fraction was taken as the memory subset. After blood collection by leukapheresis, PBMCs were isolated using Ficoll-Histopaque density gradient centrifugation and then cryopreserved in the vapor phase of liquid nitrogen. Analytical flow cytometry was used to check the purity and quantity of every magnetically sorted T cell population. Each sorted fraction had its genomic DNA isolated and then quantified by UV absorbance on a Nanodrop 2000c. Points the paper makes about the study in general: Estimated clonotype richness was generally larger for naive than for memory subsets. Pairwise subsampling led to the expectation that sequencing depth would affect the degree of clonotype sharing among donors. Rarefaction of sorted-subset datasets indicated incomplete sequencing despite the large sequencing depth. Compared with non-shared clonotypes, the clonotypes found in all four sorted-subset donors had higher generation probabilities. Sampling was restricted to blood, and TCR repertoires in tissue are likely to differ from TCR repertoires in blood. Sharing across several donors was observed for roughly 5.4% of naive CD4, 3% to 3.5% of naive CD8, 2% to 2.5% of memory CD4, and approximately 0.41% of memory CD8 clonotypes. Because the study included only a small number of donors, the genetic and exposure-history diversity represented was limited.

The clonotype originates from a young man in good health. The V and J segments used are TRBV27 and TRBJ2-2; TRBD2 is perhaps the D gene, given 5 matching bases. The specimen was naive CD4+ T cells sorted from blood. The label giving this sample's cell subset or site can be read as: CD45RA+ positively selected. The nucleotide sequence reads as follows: TGTGCCAGCAGAAGGACTGGTAACACCGGGGAGCTGTTTTTT. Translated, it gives CASRRTGNTGELFF.